This T cell receptor beta chain emerged from a study of Tregs in tolerant kidney transplant recipients. Whole-study results and caveats: Nucleotide sequences could not be compared across some patients' samples due to primer changes. In tolerant patients, donor-specific Tregs outgrew total Tregs, suggesting antigen-driven expansion. Few patients were studied, so findings need validation in larger groups.

Related graft donors supplied nonmyeloablative bone marrow transplants, and mixed chimerism was transient. A word on this clone: Antigen: not known. With the read ending 3 residues before the CDR3 end, the germline J gene is used to fill in that end.

The CDR3 sequence is 12 residues long. The germline gives CDR1 SEHNR, CDR2 FQNEAQ (reference sequence). TCRdb keeps only in-frame clones here, not all; method: immunoSEQ multiplex PCR. The sample table sets out approximately 30,000 clones. The rearrangement joins TRBV7-9 to TRBJ1-1; D may be TRBD1 (5 bases). The origin of this receptor is a human patient who received a combined kidney and bone marrow transplant. Some T cells may be graft donor cells. The specimen was CD4+ T cells from blood (PBMCs), collected 24 months after the transplant. The CDR3 bases that were read are TGTGCCAGCAGCTTGTGCAGGGATGGA. Translating it yields CASSLCRDG. From start to end, the CDR3 is CASSLCRDGAFF.